This TCR beta chain was found in a study of T cell responses to AZD1222 COVID-19 vaccine. Here immunoSEQ multiplex PCR was the method, and the copy in TCRdb shows in-frame clones only, minus some. The sample carries roughly 140,000 clones, 87% recorded once. V lost 2 bases, J lost 0 bases, and 5 bases lay in between. The germline V gene encodes CDR1 LNHDA and CDR2 SQIVND (reference sequence). The CDR3 contains 14 residues. Whole-study findings and limits: Among vaccine-associated CD4 TCRs, coverage spanned spike, with dominance at 160-218 and 743-854. Repertoire sampling occurred only after the peak T cell response. Unmutated variant regions reportedly attract nearly half of all spike-specific TCRs.

Notes on this clone: Its antigen remains unknown.

The TCR comes from an adult who received the AZD1222 COVID-19 vaccine. Sequenced material: peripheral blood, taken 28 days after the second AZD1222 dose. The rearrangement links TRBV19 to TRBJ1-5, with no clear D. CDR3 protein: CASSIIGSNQPQHF. The CDR3 nucleotides are TGTGCCAGTAGTATAATCGGTAGCAATCAGCCCCAGCATTTT. Using reference TRBV19 and TRBJ1-5 for the parts outside the CDR3, the full variable domain is DGGITQSPKYLFRKEGQNVTLSCEQNLNHDAMYWYRQDPGQGLRLIYYSQIVNDFQKGDIAEGYSVSREKKESFPLTVTSAQKNPTAFYLCASSIIGSNQPQHFGDGTRLSIL.